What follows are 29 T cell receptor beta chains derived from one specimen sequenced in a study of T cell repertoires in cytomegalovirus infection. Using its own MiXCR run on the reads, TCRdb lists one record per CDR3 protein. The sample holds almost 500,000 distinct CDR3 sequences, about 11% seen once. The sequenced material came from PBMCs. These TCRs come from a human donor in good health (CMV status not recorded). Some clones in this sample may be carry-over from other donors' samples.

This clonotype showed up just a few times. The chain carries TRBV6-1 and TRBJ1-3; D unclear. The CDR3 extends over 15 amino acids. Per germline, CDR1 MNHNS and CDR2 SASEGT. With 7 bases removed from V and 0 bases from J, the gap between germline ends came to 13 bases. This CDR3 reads CASTNLANSGNTIYF. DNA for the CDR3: TGTGCCAGCACCAATCTTGCCAACTCTGGAAACACCATATATTTT.

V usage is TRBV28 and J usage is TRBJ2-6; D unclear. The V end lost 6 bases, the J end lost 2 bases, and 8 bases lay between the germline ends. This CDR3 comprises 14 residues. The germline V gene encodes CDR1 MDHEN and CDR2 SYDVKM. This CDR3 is CASRVPAGANVLTF. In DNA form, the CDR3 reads TGTGCCAGCAGGGTGCCAGCTGGGGCCAACGTCCTGACTTTC.

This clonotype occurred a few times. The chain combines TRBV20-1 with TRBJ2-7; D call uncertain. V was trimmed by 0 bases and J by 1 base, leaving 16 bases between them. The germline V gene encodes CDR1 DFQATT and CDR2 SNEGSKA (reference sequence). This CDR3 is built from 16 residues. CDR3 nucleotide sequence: TGCAGTGCTAGAGATCGGTGGACGGAAGGTTCCTACGAGCAGTACTTC. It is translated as CSARDRWTEGSYEQYF.

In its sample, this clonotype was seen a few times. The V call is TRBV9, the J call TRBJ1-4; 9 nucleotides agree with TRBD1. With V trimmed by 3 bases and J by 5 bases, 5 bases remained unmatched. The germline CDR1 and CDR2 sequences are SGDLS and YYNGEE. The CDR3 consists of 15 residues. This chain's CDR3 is CASSAGGTGNEKLFF. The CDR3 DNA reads TGTGCCAGCAGCGCGGGAGGGACAGGGAATGAAAAACTGTTTTTT.

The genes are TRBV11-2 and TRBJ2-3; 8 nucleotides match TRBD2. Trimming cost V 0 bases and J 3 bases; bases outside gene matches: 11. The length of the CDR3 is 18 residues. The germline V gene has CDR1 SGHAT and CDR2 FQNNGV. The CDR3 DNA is TGTGCCAGCAGCTTAGATTGGAGGACTAGCTATCTGACAGATACGCAGTATTTT. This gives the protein CASSLDWRTSYLTDTQYF. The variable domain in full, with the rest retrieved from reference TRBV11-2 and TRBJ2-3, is EAGVAQSPRYKIIEKRQSVAFWCNPISGHATLYWYQQILGQGPKLLIQFQNNGVVDDSQLPKDRFSAERLKGVDSTLKIQPAKLEDSAVYLCASSLDWRTSYLTDTQYFGPGTRLTVL.

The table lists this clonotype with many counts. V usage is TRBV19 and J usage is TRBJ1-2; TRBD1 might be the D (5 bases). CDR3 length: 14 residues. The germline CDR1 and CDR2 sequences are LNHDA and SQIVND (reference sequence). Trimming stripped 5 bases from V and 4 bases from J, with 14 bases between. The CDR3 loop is CASSDDRAVYGYTF. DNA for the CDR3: TGTGCCAGTAGTGACGACAGAGCTGTCTATGGCTACACCTTC.

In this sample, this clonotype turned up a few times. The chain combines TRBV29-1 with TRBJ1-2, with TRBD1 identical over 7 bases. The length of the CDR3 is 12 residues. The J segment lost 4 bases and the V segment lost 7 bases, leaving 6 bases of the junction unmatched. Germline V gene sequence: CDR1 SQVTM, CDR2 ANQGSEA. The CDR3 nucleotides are TGCAGCGCCGCAGGACAGGTCTATGGCTACACCTTC. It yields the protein CSAAGQVYGYTF.

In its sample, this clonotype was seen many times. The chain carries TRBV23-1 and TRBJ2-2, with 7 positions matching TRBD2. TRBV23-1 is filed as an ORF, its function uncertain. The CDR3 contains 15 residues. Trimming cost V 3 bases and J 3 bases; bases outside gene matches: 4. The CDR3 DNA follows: TGCGCCAGCAGTCACGGGGGGATCGACACCGGGGAGCTGTTTTTT. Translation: CASSHGGIDTGELFF.

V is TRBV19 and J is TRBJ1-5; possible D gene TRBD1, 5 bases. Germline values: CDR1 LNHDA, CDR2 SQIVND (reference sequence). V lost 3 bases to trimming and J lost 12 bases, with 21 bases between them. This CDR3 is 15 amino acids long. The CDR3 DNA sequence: TGTGCCAGTAGTATCGGGGGAAATAGCAGTAAGCACCAGCATTTT. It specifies CASSIGGNSSKHQHF.

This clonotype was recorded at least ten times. CDR3 in amino acids: CASSQSGGAGETQYF. CDR3 sequence (DNA): TGCGCCAGCAGTCAATCGGGGGGGGCCGGCGAGACCCAGTACTTC. The chain employs TRBV23-1 and TRBJ2-5; D is perhaps TRBD2 (7 bases). TRBV23-1 is given ORF status, its function remaining uncertain. The CDR3 sequence is 15 residues long. Trimming took 0 bases from V and 5 from J, leaving 13 bases between them.

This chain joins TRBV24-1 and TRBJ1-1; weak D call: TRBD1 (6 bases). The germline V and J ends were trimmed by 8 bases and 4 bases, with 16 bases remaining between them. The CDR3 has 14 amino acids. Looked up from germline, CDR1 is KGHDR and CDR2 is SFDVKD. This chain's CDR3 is CATTAGGRGTEAFF. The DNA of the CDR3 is TGTGCCACCACAGCCGGGGGGCGAGGCACTGAAGCTTTCTTT.

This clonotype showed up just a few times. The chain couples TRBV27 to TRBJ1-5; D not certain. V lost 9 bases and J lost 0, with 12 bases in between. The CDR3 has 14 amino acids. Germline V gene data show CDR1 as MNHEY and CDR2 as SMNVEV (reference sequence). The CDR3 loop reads CASSPAHSNQPQHF. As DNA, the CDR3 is TGTGCCAGTTCGCCAGCCCATAGCAATCAGCCCCAGCATTTT.

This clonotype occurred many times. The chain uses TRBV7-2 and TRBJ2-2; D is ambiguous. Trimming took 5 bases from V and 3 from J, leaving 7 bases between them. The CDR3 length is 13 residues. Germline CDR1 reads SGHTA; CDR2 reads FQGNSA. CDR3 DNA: TGTGCCAGCAGCCCCCAGTACACCGGGGAGCTGTTTTTT. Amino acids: CASSPQYTGELFF.

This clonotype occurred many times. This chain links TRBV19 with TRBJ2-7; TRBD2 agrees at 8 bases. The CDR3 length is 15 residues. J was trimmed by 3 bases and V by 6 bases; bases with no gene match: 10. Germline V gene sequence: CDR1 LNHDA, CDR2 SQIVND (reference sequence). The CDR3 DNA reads TGTGCCAGTAGCTCCTCGGGACTAGAAAACTACGAGCAGTACTTC. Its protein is CASSSSGLENYEQYF.

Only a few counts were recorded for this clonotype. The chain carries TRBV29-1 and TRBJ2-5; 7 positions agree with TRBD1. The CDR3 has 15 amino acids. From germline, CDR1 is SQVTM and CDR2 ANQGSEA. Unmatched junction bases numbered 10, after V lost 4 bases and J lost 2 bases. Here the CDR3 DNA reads TGCAGCGTTGTTTCCAGACAGGGATCGCAAGAGACCCAGTACTTC. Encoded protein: CSVVSRQGSQETQYF.

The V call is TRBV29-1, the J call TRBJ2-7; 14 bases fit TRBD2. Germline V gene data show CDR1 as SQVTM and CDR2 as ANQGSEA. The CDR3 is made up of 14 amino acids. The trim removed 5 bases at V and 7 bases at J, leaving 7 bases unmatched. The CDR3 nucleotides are TGCAGCGTTTCCGGGACTAGCGGGAGAGGAGAGCAGTACTTC. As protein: CSVSGTSGRGEQYF.

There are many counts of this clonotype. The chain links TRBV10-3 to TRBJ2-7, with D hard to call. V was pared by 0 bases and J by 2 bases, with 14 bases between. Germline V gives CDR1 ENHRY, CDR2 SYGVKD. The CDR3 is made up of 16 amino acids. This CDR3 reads CAISESTTGITYEQYF. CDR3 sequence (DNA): TGTGCCATCAGTGAGTCGACGACCGGAATTACCTACGAGCAGTACTTC.

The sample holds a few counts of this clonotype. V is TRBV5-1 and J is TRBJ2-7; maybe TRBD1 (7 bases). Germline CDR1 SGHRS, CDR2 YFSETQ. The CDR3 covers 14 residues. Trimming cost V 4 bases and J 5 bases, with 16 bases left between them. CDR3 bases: TGCGCCAGCAGCCTCGGACAGGCTAGCGACGAGCAGTACTTC. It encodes CASSLGQASDEQYF.

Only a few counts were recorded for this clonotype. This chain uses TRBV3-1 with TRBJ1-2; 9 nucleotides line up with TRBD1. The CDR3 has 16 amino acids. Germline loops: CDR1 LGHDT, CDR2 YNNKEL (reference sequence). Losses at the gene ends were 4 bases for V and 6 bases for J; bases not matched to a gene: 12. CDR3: CASSRRDRALLDGYTF. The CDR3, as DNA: TGTGCCAGCAGCCGCCGGGACAGGGCCCTACTCGATGGCTACACCTTC.

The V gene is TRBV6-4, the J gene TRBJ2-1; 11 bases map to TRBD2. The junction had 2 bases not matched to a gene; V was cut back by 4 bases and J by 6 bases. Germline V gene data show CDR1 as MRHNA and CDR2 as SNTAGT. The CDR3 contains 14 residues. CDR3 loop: CASSGTSGFNEQFF. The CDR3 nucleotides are TGTGCCAGCAGTGGGACTAGCGGGTTCAATGAGCAGTTCTTC.

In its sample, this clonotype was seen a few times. The CDR3 DNA reads TGTGCCAGCAGCCAAGATCCGGGTTCTAACTATGGCTACACCTTC. Translating it yields CASSQDPGSNYGYTF. The J gene is TRBJ1-2, the V gene TRBV4-2; no definite D call. This CDR3 is 15 amino acids long. Germline V gene data show CDR1 as LGHNA and CDR2 as YNFKEQ. V was pared by 0 bases and J by 0 bases, with 8 bases between.

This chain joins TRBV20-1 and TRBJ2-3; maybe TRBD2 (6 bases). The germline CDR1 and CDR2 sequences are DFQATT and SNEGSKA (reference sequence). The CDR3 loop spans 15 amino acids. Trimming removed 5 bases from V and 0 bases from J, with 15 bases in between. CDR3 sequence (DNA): TGCAGTGCTTCCCAGGCTAGCGTTAGCACAGATACGCAGTATTTT. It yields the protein CSASQASVSTDTQYF.

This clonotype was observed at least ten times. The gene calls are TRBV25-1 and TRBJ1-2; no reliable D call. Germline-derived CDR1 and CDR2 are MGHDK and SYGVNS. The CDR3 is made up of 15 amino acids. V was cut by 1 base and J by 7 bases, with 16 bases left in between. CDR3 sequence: CASSESAITMGGYTF. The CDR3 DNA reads TGTGCCAGCAGTGAATCTGCTATTACTATGGGTGGCTACACCTTC.

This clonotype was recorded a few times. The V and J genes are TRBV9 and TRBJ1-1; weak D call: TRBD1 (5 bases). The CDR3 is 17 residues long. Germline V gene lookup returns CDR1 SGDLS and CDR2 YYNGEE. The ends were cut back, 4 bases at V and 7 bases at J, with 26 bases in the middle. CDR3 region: CASSITRSGAGKGEAFF. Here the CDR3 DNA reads TGTGCCAGCAGCATAACGAGGAGTGGAGCAGGGAAGGGTGAAGCTTTCTTT.

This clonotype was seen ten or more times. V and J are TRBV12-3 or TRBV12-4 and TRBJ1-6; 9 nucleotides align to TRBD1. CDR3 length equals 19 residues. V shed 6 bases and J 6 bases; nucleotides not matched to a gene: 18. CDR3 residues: CASSRTAGTGWTSNSPLHF. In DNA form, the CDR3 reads TGTGCCAGCAGCCGTACCGCCGGGACAGGGTGGACTAGTAATTCACCCCTCCACTTT.

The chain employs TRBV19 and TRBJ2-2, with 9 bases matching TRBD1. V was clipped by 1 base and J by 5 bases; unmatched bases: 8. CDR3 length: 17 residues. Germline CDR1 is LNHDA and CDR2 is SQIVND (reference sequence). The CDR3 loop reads CASSIAFRTGETGELFF. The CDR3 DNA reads TGTGCCAGTAGTATAGCTTTTCGGACAGGGGAGACCGGGGAGCTGTTTTTT.

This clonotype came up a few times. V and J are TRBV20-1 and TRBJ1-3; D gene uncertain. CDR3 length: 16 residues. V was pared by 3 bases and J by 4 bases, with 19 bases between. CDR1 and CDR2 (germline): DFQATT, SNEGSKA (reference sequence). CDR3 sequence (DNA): TGCAGTGCTAGTCAGAAACCCAACTTAAGAGGAAACACCATATATTTT. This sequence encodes CSASQKPNLRGNTIYF.

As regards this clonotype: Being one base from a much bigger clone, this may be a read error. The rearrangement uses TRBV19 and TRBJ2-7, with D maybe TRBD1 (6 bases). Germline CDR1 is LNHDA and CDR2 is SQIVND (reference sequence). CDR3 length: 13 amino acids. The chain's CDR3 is CASSKDSSNEQYF. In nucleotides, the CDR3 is TGTGCCAGTAGTAAGGACAGCTCCAACGAGCAGTACTTC. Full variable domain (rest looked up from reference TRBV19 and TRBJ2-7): DGGITQSPKYLFRKEGQNVTLSCEQNLNHDAMYWYRQDPGQGLRLIYYSQIVNDFQKGDIAEGYSVSREKKESFPLTVTSAQKNPTAFYLCASSKDSSNEQYFGPGTRLTVT.

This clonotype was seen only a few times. The CDR3: CASSRTGTQRGTEAFF. Here the CDR3 DNA reads TGTGCCAGCAGTCGGACCGGGACACAACGGGGCACTGAAGCTTTCTTT. The chain is built from TRBV27 and TRBJ1-1; D might be TRBD1 (6 bases). This CDR3 has 16 residues. Trimming shortened V by 5 bases and J by 4 bases, and 20 bases separated the two germline ends. Germline V CDR1 and CDR2: MNHEY, SMNVEV (reference sequence).